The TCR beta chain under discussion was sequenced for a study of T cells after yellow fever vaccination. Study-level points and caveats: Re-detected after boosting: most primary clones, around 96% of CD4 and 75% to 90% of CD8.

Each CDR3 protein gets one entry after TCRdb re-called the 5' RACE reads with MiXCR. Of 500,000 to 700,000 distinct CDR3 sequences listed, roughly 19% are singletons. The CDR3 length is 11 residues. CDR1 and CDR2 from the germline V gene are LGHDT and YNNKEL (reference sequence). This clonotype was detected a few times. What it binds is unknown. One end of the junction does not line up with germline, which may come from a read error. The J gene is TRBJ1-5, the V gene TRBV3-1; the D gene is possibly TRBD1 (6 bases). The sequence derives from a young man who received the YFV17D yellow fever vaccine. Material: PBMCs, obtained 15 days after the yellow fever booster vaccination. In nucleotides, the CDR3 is TGTGCCAGCAGCCAAGAAAGGGGGAACCGCTTT. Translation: CASSQERGNRF.